This T cell receptor beta chain was captured in a study of vaccination and CD4 T cells after COVID-19. The wider study: All convalescent patients were nasal swab PCR positive for SARS-CoV-2; several had mild and one severe disease. From HCoV-229E, HCoV-OC43, HCoV-NL63 and SARS-CoV-2, overlapping spike peptides were used to stimulate the cells.

Only a few counts were recorded for this clonotype. Antigen: not known. With the Oncomine TCR Beta short-read assay, DNA from cultured CD4+ T cells was sequenced. TCRdb re-derived calls from the PCR reads in MiXCR, one entry per CDR3 protein. The data hold around 19,000 distinct CDR3 sequences, with roughly three fifths observed a single time. The CDR3 runs 15 residues. CDR1 is MNHNS, CDR2 SASEGT, per germline. V trimming: 6 bases; J trimming: 12 bases; junction bases outside the gene matches: 15. The treatment was: approximately nine-day PBMC culture with coronavirus spike peptide pools or control peptides (ViraFEST assay). Peptide pool stimulation in ViraFEST expanded antigen-specific T cells, whose TCRs were then sequenced. Days 3 and 7 saw half the medium swapped for fresh IL-2 medium.

Sequencing input: CD4+ T cells from blood, cultured in vitro. The chain links TRBV6-1 to TRBJ2-1, with TRBD1 identical over 9 bases. The clonotype was recovered from a human donor who had recovered from COVID-19. CDR3 sequence: CASRTPGQGFGGQFF. The CDR3 bases are TGTGCCAGCAGGACTCCGGGACAGGGATTCGGGGGGCAGTTCTTC.